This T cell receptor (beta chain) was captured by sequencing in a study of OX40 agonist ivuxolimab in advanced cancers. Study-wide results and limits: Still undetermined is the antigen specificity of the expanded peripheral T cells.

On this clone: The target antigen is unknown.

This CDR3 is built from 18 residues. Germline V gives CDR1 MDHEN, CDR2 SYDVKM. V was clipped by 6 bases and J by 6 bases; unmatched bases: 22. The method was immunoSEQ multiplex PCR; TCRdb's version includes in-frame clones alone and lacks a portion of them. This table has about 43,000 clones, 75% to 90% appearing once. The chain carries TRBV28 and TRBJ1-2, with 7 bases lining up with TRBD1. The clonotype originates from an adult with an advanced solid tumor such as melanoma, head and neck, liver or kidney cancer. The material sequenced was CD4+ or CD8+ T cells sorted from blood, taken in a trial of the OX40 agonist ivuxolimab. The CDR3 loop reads CASSPSPGQWLFTNGYTF. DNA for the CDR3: TGTGCCAGCAGCCCATCCCCGGGACAGTGGCTTTTTACAAATGGCTACACCTTC.